This T cell receptor (beta chain) was sequenced for a study of T cell repertoires in cytomegalovirus infection. About the study: Selected CMV epitopes included recently identified HLA-C-restricted ones as well as well-studied HLA-B-restricted ones. The public TCR beta signatures pointed to both CMV infection and matching HLA type. Findings and limits, study-wide: CMV-specific HLA-C-restricted TCR beta clonotypes dominated the ex vivo response. Cumulative public TCR beta family frequency identified carriers of CMV plus the relevant HLA.

This clonotype was counted only a few times. Its antigen is not known. TCRdb fed the reads into MiXCR, producing one record per CDR3 protein. The data contain about 770,000 distinct CDR3 sequences, 25% to 35% of them singletons. This CDR3 has 17 residues. V shed 0 bases, J shed 3 bases, and the junction held 7 bases outside the gene matches. From germline, CDR1 is DFQATT and CDR2 SNEGSKA (reference sequence). The sequences come from cultured CD8+ T cells from PBMCs, collected from culture after CMV antigen stimulation. The receptor was isolated from a human donor in good health (CMV status not recorded). Some clones in this sample may be carry-over from other donors' samples. The chain uses TRBV20-1 and TRBJ1-5, with 11 bases matching TRBD1. The CDR3 loop is CSARERGTGGPNQPQHF. For the CDR3, the DNA is TGCAGTGCTAGAGAGAGGGGGACAGGGGGGCCCAATCAGCCCCAGCATTTT.